The 15 T cell receptor beta chains below all came from one sample that was sequenced in a study of identical twins. MiXCR, applied by TCRdb to the 5' RACE reads, yields one record per CDR3 protein. This table has some 1,700,000 distinct CDR3 sequences, less than 35% appearing once. The sequencing sample was made of cord blood. These receptors originate from a newborn girl in good health.

The genes are TRBV9 and TRBJ2-1; 7 bases agree with TRBD2. V dropped 2 bases and J dropped 0; count of bases not matched to a gene: 8. CDR3 length: 17 residues. From germline, CDR1 is SGDLS and CDR2 YYNGEE. The CDR3 is CASSVLKRGSSYNEQFF. The CDR3 bases are TGTGCCAGCAGCGTCCTCAAGCGGGGCAGCTCCTACAATGAGCAGTTCTTC.

The chain carries TRBV27 and TRBJ2-7; 12 bases are shared with TRBD2. Germline CDR1 reads MNHEY; CDR2 reads SMNVEV (reference sequence). V dropped 7 bases and J dropped 7; count of bases not matched to a gene: 11. This CDR3 is built from 15 residues. CDR3 in amino acids: CASTSGTSGYNEQYF. The CDR3, as DNA: TGTGCCAGCACCTCGGGGACTAGCGGGTACAATGAGCAGTACTTC.

This clonotype has a handful of counts. V and J are TRBV28 and TRBJ1-4; 7 positions match TRBD1. This CDR3 has 14 amino acids. The J segment lost 7 bases and the V segment lost 5 bases, leaving 7 bases of the junction unmatched. Germline V gene data show CDR1 as MDHEN and CDR2 as SYDVKM. CDR3: CASSTTGVGEKLFF. DNA for the CDR3: TGTGCCAGCAGTACCACAGGGGTAGGTGAAAAACTGTTTTTT.

As to this clonotype: One junction end disagrees with the germline gene, perhaps due to a read error. This sequence joins TRBV3-1 and TRBJ1-1; 7 bases are shared with TRBD1. The CDR3 loop spans 14 amino acids. Germline V gene sequence: CDR1 LGHDT, CDR2 YNNKEL (reference sequence). Written as DNA, the CDR3 is TGTGCCAGCAGCCCGAACCACAGGGGCACTGGAGCTTTCTTT. Translating it yields CASSPNHRGTGAFF.

This chain joins TRBV20-1 and TRBJ2-3, with no clear D. This CDR3 is 14 amino acids long. In germline, CDR1 is DFQATT, CDR2 SNEGSKA (reference sequence). V lost 5 bases and J lost 1, with 13 bases in between. CDR3 in amino acids: CSAPRRQGTDTQYF. The CDR3 nucleotides are TGCAGTGCTCCCCGACGGCAGGGCACAGATACGCAGTATTTT.

The chain carries TRBV24-1 and TRBJ2-1, with 8 bases identical to TRBD1. V trimming: 4 bases; J trimming: 2 bases; junction bases outside the gene matches: 18. Germline V CDR1 and CDR2: KGHDR, SFDVKD. The CDR3 extends over 20 amino acids. CDR3 region: CATSDQSGTGSTSPYNEQFF. The CDR3 nucleotides are TGTGCCACCAGTGACCAATCCGGGACAGGTTCAACTAGCCCCTACAATGAGCAGTTCTTC.

This clonotype has a handful of counts. This chain links TRBV5-5 with TRBJ1-1; D is unclear. Deletions cut 3 bases from V and 3 bases from J, with 12 bases between. Germline V gives CDR1 SGHKS, CDR2 YYEKEE (reference sequence). The CDR3 is made up of 14 amino acids. The CDR3 DNA sequence: TGTGCCAGCAGCTGGATGGGGAAGGACACTGAAGCTTTCTTT. Encoded protein: CASSWMGKDTEAFF.

Only a few counts were recorded for this clonotype. The chain recombines TRBV6-6 with TRBJ1-5; D gene unclear. Germline CDR1 reads MNHNY; CDR2 reads SVGAGI (reference sequence). V lost 6 bases to trimming and J lost 3 bases, with 6 bases between them. The CDR3 length is 12 residues. Here the CDR3 reads CASRRDNQPQHF. The CDR3 DNA reads TGTGCCAGCAGAAGGGACAATCAGCCCCAGCATTTT.

The gene calls are TRBV2 and TRBJ1-1; D remains unclear. Per germline, CDR1 SNHLY and CDR2 FYNNEI. The CDR3 sequence is 14 residues long. V lost 3 bases and J lost 11, with 19 bases in between. Here the CDR3 DNA reads TGTGCCAGCAGTGATGGCGACCTGGACGTAAGTGCTTTCTTT. Translation gives CASSDGDLDVSAFF.

A few counts support this clonotype. The chain recombines TRBV6-6 with TRBJ1-2; 7 nucleotides match TRBD1. This CDR3 contains 16 residues. CDR1 and CDR2 (germline): MNHNY, SVGAGI (reference sequence). V lost 6 bases, J lost 0 bases, and 10 bases stayed unmatched. CDR3 bases: TGTGCCAGCAGCCCAGGACAGGAAGCCCCTAACTATGGCTACACCTTC. Translation: CASSPGQEAPNYGYTF.

The table lists this clonotype with a few counts. V gene TRBV20-1 combines with J gene TRBJ2-7; 8 bases match TRBD2. Trimming took 5 bases from V and 0 from J; bases not matched to a gene: 18. The CDR3 length is 18 residues. The V gene's germline CDR1 is DFQATT and CDR2 SNEGSKA (reference sequence). CDR3 residues: CSAQRLGTSSGSSYEQYF. CDR3 DNA sequence: TGCAGTGCTCAGAGACTCGGGACTAGTAGTGGGAGCTCCTACGAGCAGTACTTC.

The V and J genes are TRBV20-1 and TRBJ2-3, with 8 bases matching TRBD2. The CDR3 totals 16 residues. J was trimmed by 2 bases and V by 5 bases; bases with no gene match: 12. The germline gives CDR1 DFQATT, CDR2 SNEGSKA (reference sequence). In nucleotides, the CDR3 is TGCAGTGCTCCCAGATTCGCGGGGGGCGCCACAGATACGCAGTATTTT. As protein: CSAPRFAGGATDTQYF.

The genes are TRBV29-1 and TRBJ2-5, with D unresolved. In germline, CDR1 is SQVTM, CDR2 ANQGSEA. CDR3 size: 11 residues. The CDR3 DNA reads as TGCAGGGGGTCCTCCTACAATGAGCAGTACTTC. Translation: CRGSSYNEQYF. Drawing the rest from reference TRBV29-1 and TRBJ2-5, the complete variable domain is SAVISQKPSRDICQRGTSLTIQCQVDSQVTMMFWYRQQPGQSLTLIATANQGSEATYESGFVIDKFPISRPNLTFSTLTVSNMSPEDSSIYLCRGSSYNEQYFGPGTRLLVL.

The CDR3 sequence: CASSRPGHVYEQYF. The CDR3 DNA sequence: TGCGCCAGCAGCCGTCCGGGACATGTCTACGAGCAGTACTTC. The chain joins TRBV5-1 to TRBJ2-7; TRBD1 might be the D (6 bases). The CDR3 is 14 amino acids. Trimming removed 4 bases at V and 3 bases at J, with 14 bases between. Germline CDR1 is SGHRS and CDR2 is YFSETQ.

The DNA of the CDR3 is TGTGCCAGCAGCCCCCCTAGCGATAAGGTTCGGGGAAACATTCAGTACTTC. Its translation: CASSPPSDKVRGNIQYF. V and J are TRBV2 and TRBJ2-4, with D possibly matching TRBD2 (6 bases). Trimming removed 6 bases at V and 6 bases at J, with 24 bases between. Germline CDR1 SNHLY, CDR2 FYNNEI. The CDR3 is 17 amino acids.